This T cell receptor beta chain was captured by sequencing in a study of OX40 agonist ivuxolimab in advanced cancers. The germline V gene encodes CDR1 LNHDA and CDR2 SQIVND (reference sequence). Trimming removed 6 bases at V and 2 bases at J, with 14 bases between. This CDR3 has 14 residues. Sequencing was performed with immunoSEQ multiplex PCR; in TCRdb, only in-frame clones are kept and a portion is missing. The sample has around 58,000 clones, around 89% seen once. The V gene is TRBV19, the J gene TRBJ2-7, with D perhaps TRBD1 (6 bases). Sequenced here: CD4+ or CD8+ T cells sorted from blood, sampled in a trial of the OX40 agonist ivuxolimab. This clonotype originated in an adult with an advanced solid tumor such as melanoma, head and neck, liver or kidney cancer. CDR3 in amino acids: CASSPMDRTYEQYF. The DNA for the CDR3 is TGTGCCAGTAGCCCGATGGACAGAACCTACGAGCAGTACTTC.